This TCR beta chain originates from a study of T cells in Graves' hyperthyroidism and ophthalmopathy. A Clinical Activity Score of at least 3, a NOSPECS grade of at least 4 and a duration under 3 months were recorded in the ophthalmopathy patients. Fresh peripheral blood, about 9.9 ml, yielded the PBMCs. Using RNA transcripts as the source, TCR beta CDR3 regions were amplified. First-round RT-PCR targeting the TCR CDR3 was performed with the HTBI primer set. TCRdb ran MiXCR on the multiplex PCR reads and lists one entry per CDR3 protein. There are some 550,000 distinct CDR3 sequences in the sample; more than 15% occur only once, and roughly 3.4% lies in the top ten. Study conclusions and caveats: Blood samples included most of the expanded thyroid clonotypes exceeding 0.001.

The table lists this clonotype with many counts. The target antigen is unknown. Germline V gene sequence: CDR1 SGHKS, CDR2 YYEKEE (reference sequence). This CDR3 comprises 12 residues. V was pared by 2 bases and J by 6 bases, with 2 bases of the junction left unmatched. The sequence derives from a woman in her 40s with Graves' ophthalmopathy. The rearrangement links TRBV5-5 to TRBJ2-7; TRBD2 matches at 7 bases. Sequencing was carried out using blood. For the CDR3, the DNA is TGTGCCAGCAGCTTAAGCGGGGTCGAGCAGTACTTC. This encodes CASSLSGVEQYF.